The text below deals with one TCR beta chain. Its antigen is unidentified. Everyone who donated was a Caucasian adult who lived in Nashville, Tennessee. This specimen comes from a study of shared clonotypes between healthy human individuals. Overall study context: A couple of women and a few men aged 18 to 49 served as donors.

Whole-study findings and limits: Around 5% of naive CD4 clonotypes were common to several donors.

Libraries were prepared by immunoSEQ multiplex PCR; TCRdb keeps only in-frame clonotypes and omits some of them. The sample contains about 1.5 million clones, 95% to 99% of which appear only once. V dropped 5 bases and J dropped 4 bases, with 13 bases sitting between them. CDR3 size: 14 residues. Germline CDR1 and CDR2: SEHNR and FQNEAQ (reference sequence). The V and J genes are TRBV7-9 and TRBJ2-3, with D uncertain. Sequencing was performed on naive CD4+ T cells sorted from blood. Subset indicated: CD45RA+ positively selected. This clonotype was sampled from a young man in good health. The CDR3, as DNA: TGTGCCAGCAGCCCAGGCCACCAGGCAGATACGCAGTATTTT. This sequence encodes CASSPGHQADTQYF.